These 24 T cell receptor beta chains were all obtained from the same sample, sequenced in a study of cytomegalovirus exposure and HLA in healthy donors. The PCR ran on 60 Vbeta and 13 Jbeta primers. TCRdb keeps only in-frame clones here, not all; method: immunoSEQ multiplex PCR. This sample has some 150,000 clones, with around two thirds found just once. Sequencing used PBMCs. These receptors came from a woman between 55 and 75 years old in good health and CMV-seropositive.

The chain couples TRBV27 to TRBJ1-2, with TRBD1 identical over 7 bases. The CDR3 length is 13 residues. Germline trimming cut 6 bases from V and 3 bases from J; bases unmatched to any gene: 4. Germline assignment: CDR1 MNHEY and CDR2 SMNVEV (reference sequence). CDR3 DNA sequence: TGTGCCAGCAGGGGACAGTCATACTATGGCTACACCTTC. Its translation is CASRGQSYYGYTF.

This clone has only one observation. V gene TRBV4-1 combines with J gene TRBJ1-2; D unresolved. From germline, CDR1 is MGHRA and CDR2 YSYEKL. This CDR3 region has 14 residues. Deletions cut 0 bases from V and 3 bases from J, with 8 bases between. The CDR3 DNA is TGCGCCAGCAGCCAAGATTCTCGGGACTATGGCTACACCTTC. The encoded protein is CASSQDSRDYGYTF.

This clone has a single count. The rearrangement uses TRBV5-1 and TRBJ2-2; D unresolved. Between the trimmed V and J ends, which lost 4 bases and 6 bases, there was a span of 7 bases. This CDR3 has 12 residues. Germline CDR1 and CDR2: SGHRS and YFSETQ. The CDR3 region is CASSPSAGELFF. CDR3 nucleotides: TGCGCCAGCAGCCCCTCGGCCGGGGAGCTGTTTTTT.

The rearrangement links TRBV28 to TRBJ1-2; 9 bases match TRBD1. CDR1 and CDR2 (germline): MDHEN, SYDVKM. CDR3 length equals 15 residues. The V segment lost 6 bases and the J segment 7 bases; nucleotides outside the gene matches: 12. CDR3 loop: CASRPRDRALAGYTF. Here the CDR3 DNA reads TGTGCCAGCAGGCCCCGGGACAGGGCCCTCGCTGGCTACACCTTC.

This chain links TRBV28 with TRBJ1-3; 7 bases are shared with TRBD1. Unmatched junction bases numbered 10, after V lost 2 bases and J lost 3 bases. The CDR3 is 17 amino acids. The germline V gene has CDR1 MDHEN and CDR2 SYDVKM. CDR3 DNA sequence: TGTGCCAGCAGTTTACTACAAAGACAGGGAGGTGGAAACACCATATATTTT. Its translation is CASSLLQRQGGGNTIYF. Complete variable domain (other parts from reference TRBV28 and TRBJ1-3): DVKVTQSSRYLVKRTGEKVFLECVQDMDHENMFWYRQDPGLGLRLIYFSYDVKMKEKGDIPEGYSVSREKKERFSLILESASTNQTSMYLCASSLLQRQGGGNTIYFGEGSWLTVV.

The chain combines TRBV2 with TRBJ1-1; D may be TRBD1 (6 bases). Germline CDR1 and CDR2: SNHLY and FYNNEI. The CDR3 spans 14 residues. V was trimmed by 5 bases and J by 3 bases, leaving 13 bases between them. In DNA form, the CDR3 reads TGTGCCAGCAGTCAGGGGAGGGCGGACACTGAAGCTTTCTTT. Translation: CASSQGRADTEAFF.

The rearrangement links TRBV4-1 to TRBJ2-2; the D gene is possibly TRBD2 (6 bases). The CDR3 contains 15 residues. V dropped 1 base and J dropped 2 bases, with 8 bases sitting between them. CDR1 MGHRA and CDR2 YSYEKL come from the germline V gene. The CDR3 region has the DNA TGCGCCAGCAGCCAAGTGGGACTTAACACCGGGGAGCTGTTTTTT. Its protein product is CASSQVGLNTGELFF.

V is TRBV28 and J is TRBJ1-2; a weak D match, TRBD1 (6 bases). The CDR3 sequence is 16 residues long. The ends were cut back, 6 bases at V and 0 bases at J, with 17 bases in the middle. The germline gives CDR1 MDHEN, CDR2 SYDVKM. The CDR3 nucleotides are TGTGCCAGCAGCCAAGCCGGGACACCGACTAACTATGGCTACACCTTC. Its protein is CASSQAGTPTNYGYTF.

V and J are TRBV7-6 and TRBJ2-1; D may be TRBD2 (6 bases). This CDR3 has 15 amino acids. V was shortened by 5 bases and J by 12 bases, with 23 bases between the two germline ends. CDR1 and CDR2 from the germline V gene are SGHVS and FNYEAQ. The CDR3 sequence: CASSPPGFSEEGQFF. In DNA form, the CDR3 reads TGTGCCAGCAGCCCCCCCGGATTTTCGGAGGAGGGGCAGTTCTTC. Looking up the rest from reference TRBV7-6 and TRBJ2-1 gives the full variable domain: GAGVSQSPRYKVTKRGQDVALRCDPISGHVSLYWYRQALGQGPEFLTYFNYEAQQDKSGLPNDRFSAERPEGSISTLTIQRTEQRDSAMYRCASSPPGFSEEGQFFGPGTRLTVL.

This rearrangement joins TRBV19 to TRBJ2-1; TRBD2 is a possible D gene (6 bases). Germline V CDR1 and CDR2: LNHDA, SQIVND (reference sequence). This CDR3 region has 16 residues. V lost 4 bases and J 8 bases, leaving 21 bases between the germline ends. CDR3 DNA: TGTGCCAGTAGTACCCCCCGGGACTGGCTAGTCCATGAGCAGTTCTTC. Its protein product is CASSTPRDWLVHEQFF.

The V and J genes are TRBV5-5 and TRBJ1-1; TRBD1 aligns across 9 bases. V shed 0 bases and J 5 bases; nucleotides not matched to a gene: 2. The CDR3 spans 14 residues. Germline lookup yields CDR1 SGHKS and CDR2 YYEKEE (reference sequence). CDR3 nucleotide sequence: TGTGCCAGCAGCTTGGGGGGGACAGGGACTGAAGCTTTCTTT. Its protein is CASSLGGTGTEAFF.

This clone was counted once. The V call is TRBV25-1, the J call TRBJ2-1; no reliable D call. Germline V CDR1 and CDR2: MGHDK, SYGVNS. V lost 3 bases, J lost 2 bases, and 2 bases lay in between. This CDR3 comprises 12 residues. The CDR3 sequence: CASSDTYNEQFF. DNA for the CDR3: TGTGCCAGCAGTGACACCTACAATGAGCAGTTCTTC.

This rearrangement joins TRBV15 to TRBJ2-1; TRBD2 matches 10 bases. The CDR3 spans 19 residues. Germline values: CDR1 LNHNV, CDR2 YYDKDF (reference sequence). V gave up 0 bases and J gave up 4 bases; unmatched junction bases: 12. CDR3 amino acids: CATSRESSGRPSPYNEQFF. The CDR3 coding sequence is TGTGCCACCAGCAGAGAGAGTAGCGGGAGGCCCAGCCCTTACAATGAGCAGTTCTTC.

As concerns this clone: Additional DNA sequences in this sample encode the identical CDR3. V usage is TRBV9 and J usage is TRBJ2-5; TRBD2 matches 9 bases. Germline CDR1 reads SGDLS; CDR2 reads YYNGEE. V lost 0 bases to trimming and J lost 2 bases; unmatched junction nucleotides: 2. The CDR3 covers 15 residues. The CDR3 region is CASSVEAGGQETQYF. CDR3 sequence (DNA): TGTGCCAGCAGCGTAGAGGCGGGAGGGCAAGAGACCCAGTACTTC.

The CDR3 DNA reads TGTGCCAGCAGGTCCGGACAGATCTTCTCTGGAAACACCATATATTTT. The encoded protein is CASRSGQIFSGNTIYF. This rearrangement joins TRBV28 to TRBJ1-3; possible D gene TRBD1, 6 bases. The CDR3 length is 16 residues. V dropped 6 bases and J dropped 0 bases, with 15 bases sitting between them. Germline lookup yields CDR1 MDHEN and CDR2 SYDVKM.

The rearrangement joins TRBV2 to TRBJ2-3; maybe TRBD1 (6 bases). The V gene lost 6 bases and the J gene lost 2 bases, with 15 bases spanning the gap. The CDR3 covers 15 residues. The germline V gene encodes CDR1 SNHLY and CDR2 FYNNEI. The CDR3 DNA is TGTGCCAGCAGCCTACAGGGCTCACACACAGATACGCAGTATTTT. Its translation: CASSLQGSHTDTQYF.

CDR3 bases: TGTGCCAGCTCACCCCGGACAGGGGGAGACACTGAAGCTTTCTTT. The encoded protein is CASSPRTGGDTEAFF. The chain joins TRBV18 to TRBJ1-1; 10 bases are a match to TRBD1. Germline trimming cut 3 bases from V and 3 bases from J; bases unmatched to any gene: 4. The CDR3 contains 15 residues. CDR1 is KGHSH and CDR2 is LQKENI in the germline V gene.

This chain uses TRBV11-2 with TRBJ2-7; 10 bases line up with TRBD1. Germline V gene lookup returns CDR1 SGHAT and CDR2 FQNNGV. CDR3 length equals 15 residues. Germline trimming cut 1 base from V and 4 bases from J; bases unmatched to any gene: 4. The CDR3 sequence is CASSLAGTGVYEQYF. Written as DNA, the CDR3 is TGTGCCAGCAGCTTAGCCGGGACAGGGGTGTACGAGCAGTACTTC.

This clone was found a few times. The chain couples TRBV6-1 to TRBJ1-1; D remains unclear. CDR3 length: 12 residues. V shed 4 bases and J shed 3 bases, with 6 bases lying between them. Germline CDR1 MNHNS, CDR2 SASEGT. In nucleotides, the CDR3 is TGTGCCAGCAGTGCGGGTTACACTGAAGCTTTCTTT. This encodes CASSAGYTEAFF.

The rearrangement links TRBV11-3 to TRBJ2-5; D might be TRBD1 (5 bases). The CDR3 runs to 13 residues. Germline-derived CDR1 and CDR2 are SGHNT and YENEEA. V lost 4 bases, J lost 3 bases, and 9 bases lay in between. The CDR3 reads CASSSTAKETQYF. The CDR3 DNA reads as TGTGCCAGCAGCTCGACAGCTAAAGAGACCCAGTACTTC. Full variable domain (outside the CDR3, taken from reference TRBV11-3 and TRBJ2-5): EAGVVQSPRYKIIEKKQPVAFWCNPISGHNTLYWYLQNLGQGPELLIRYENEEAVDDSQLPKDRFSAERLKGVDSTLKIQPAELGDSAVYLCASSSTAKETQYFGPGTRLLVL.

CDR3 in DNA: TGCAGCGTTGGACAGGGGAGCGGGACCCAGTACTTC. It codes for CSVGQGSGTQYF. The chain joins TRBV29-1 to TRBJ2-5, with 8 bases matching TRBD1. Germline CDR1 reads SQVTM; CDR2 reads ANQGSEA. The trim removed 4 bases at V and 7 bases at J, leaving 5 bases unmatched. This CDR3 has 12 amino acids.

This clone was detected only once. The V and J genes are TRBV5-4 and TRBJ2-7; 8 nucleotides align to TRBD2. The germline gives CDR1 SGHNT, CDR2 YYREEE (reference sequence). There are 15 residues in the CDR3. V lost 4 bases and J lost 6; bases outside the gene matches: 12. Here the CDR3 reads CASSTPGLVFVEQYF. The DNA for the CDR3 is TGTGCCAGCAGCACGCCGGGACTAGTTTTTGTCGAGCAGTACTTC.

The rearrangement joins TRBV9 to TRBJ2-5; 11 bases fit TRBD2. The CDR3 has 16 amino acids. J was trimmed by 4 bases and V by 0 bases; bases with no gene match: 5. Germline CDR1 reads SGDLS; CDR2 reads YYNGEE. Here the CDR3 reads CASSVGLAGGGETQYF. CDR3 sequence (DNA): TGTGCCAGCAGCGTAGGCCTAGCGGGAGGAGGAGAGACCCAGTACTTC.

This clone has more than one count but fewer than ten. The chain combines TRBV7-8 with TRBJ1-4; D possibly corresponds to TRBD1 (5 bases). The germline CDR1 and CDR2 sequences are SGHVS and FQNEAQ. V was clipped by 1 base and J by 8 bases, with 17 bases between them. This CDR3 contains 16 residues. The CDR3 region is CASSLVRPGKQEKLFF. CDR3 DNA: TGTGCCAGCAGCTTAGTTCGGCCAGGGAAACAGGAAAAACTGTTTTTT. Full variable domain (missing parts from reference TRBV7-8 and TRBJ1-4): GAGVSQSPRYKVAKRGQDVALRCDPISGHVSLFWYQQALGQGPEFLTYFQNEAQLDKSGLPSDRFFAERPEGSVSTLKIQRTQQEDSAVYLCASSLVRPGKQEKLFFGSGTQLSVL.